This TCR beta chain was obtained from a study of blood T cell repertoires in COVID-19 (dated by TCRdb to 2018 to 2020). Looking at the study overall: The collaborator samples originated in the United States, Italy and Spain and spanned the acute and convalescent phases of COVID-19. The material from the prospective study consisted of cDNA or gDNA derived from T cells, B-cell-depleted T cells, or PBMCs. Subjects who had been exposed to COVID-19, were actively infected with it, or had recovered from it provided the deeply sampled blood TCRbeta repertoires that made up the dataset. The repertoires were released in a freely available public database meant as a resource for research on the immune response to SARS-CoV-2. The samples were drawn from two sources: the first 160 participants of the ongoing ImmuneRACE study, and 1,254 subjects contributed by 6 global collaborators. A de-identified subject ID, COVID-19 status, age in years and sex were almost always included in the sample metadata. Where HLA class I and class II types were available, the types were taken from metadata supplied by the sample provider, not from assay-based typing.

What the authors observed across the whole study: The quantity of clinical and demographic metadata differed by source and by participant and was supplied without curation.

The CDR3 runs 16 residues from the cysteine to the phenylalanine. The entry retains the CDR3 DNA only, 48 bases that are in frame from base 1. The junction shows trimming of 5 bases on V and 0 bases on J, and the gene matches do not reach 4 bases of it. Via the germline V gene, CDR1 is SGHAT and CDR2 FQNNGV. Collaborating institutions collected whole blood in K2EDTA tubes following their own protocols. Collaborator samples were shipped for TCRbeta analysis as frozen whole blood, isolated PBMCs, or DNA extracted from either sample type. TCRbeta CDR3 regions were amplified from genomic DNA using the immunoSEQ Assay, a bias-controlled multiplex PCR. The original pipeline was this. The number of nucleated cells in each sample was estimated by amplification of reference gene primers within the assay. To quantify the absolute abundance of each unique TCRbeta CDR3 rearrangement, sequence reads were collapsed and filtered. For each sample, productive Simpson clonality was calculated by taking the square root of Simpson's diversity index across productive rearrangements. TCRdb took over this immuneACCESS table, retaining in-frame rearrangements with V and J assigned. Such tables are incomplete; in checked studies, under half of the missing clones stem from an unresolved V gene, and the remainder is unexplained. V and J calls and clone size are those listed in that table; D and trimming were worked out from the DNA. The sample table shows around 30,000 clones, and about nine tenths are seen once. The ten largest clonotypes hold less than 10% of the sample.

In the case of this clone: It lacks a known antigen. Per-nucleotide qualities are absent, and no much larger clonotype sits a single base away.

The rearranged chain carries TRBV11-2 and TRBJ2-5; the junction holds 12 bases that match TRBD2. Sequenced input: peripheral blood. This TCR derives from a man between 65 and 79 years old with active or convalescent COVID-19. This receptor has the CDR3 CASSPRTSGNQETQYF. The base sequence is TGTGCCAGCAGCCCCCGGACTAGCGGGAACCAAGAGACCCAGTACTTC. Here the CDR3 is joined to the reference TRBV11-2 and TRBJ2-5 genes, and the full variable domain is: EAGVAQSPRYKIIEKRQSVAFWCNPISGHATLYWYQQILGQGPKLLIQFQNNGVVDDSQLPKDRFSAERLKGVDSTLKIQPAKLEDSAVYLCASSPRTSGNQETQYFGPGTRLLVL.